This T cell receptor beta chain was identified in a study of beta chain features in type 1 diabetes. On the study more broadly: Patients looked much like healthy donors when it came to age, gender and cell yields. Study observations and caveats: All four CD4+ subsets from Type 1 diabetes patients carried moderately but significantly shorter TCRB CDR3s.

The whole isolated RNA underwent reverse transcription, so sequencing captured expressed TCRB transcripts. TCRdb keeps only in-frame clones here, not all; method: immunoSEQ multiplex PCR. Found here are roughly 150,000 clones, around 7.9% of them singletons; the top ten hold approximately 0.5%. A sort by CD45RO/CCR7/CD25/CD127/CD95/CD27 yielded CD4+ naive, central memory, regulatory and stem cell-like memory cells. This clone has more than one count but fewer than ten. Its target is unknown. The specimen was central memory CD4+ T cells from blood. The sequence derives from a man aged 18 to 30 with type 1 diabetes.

This CDR3 is CASSSPSGKDWSYNEQFF. The CDR3 DNA reads as TGCGCCAGCAGCTCCCCTAGCGGGAAGGATTGGTCCTACAATGAGCAGTTCTTC. The chain links TRBV5-1 to TRBJ2-1; 9 bases map to TRBD2. Germline-derived CDR1 and CDR2 are SGHRS and YFSETQ. The CDR3 has 18 amino acids. V gave up 3 bases and J gave up 1 base; unmatched junction bases: 11.